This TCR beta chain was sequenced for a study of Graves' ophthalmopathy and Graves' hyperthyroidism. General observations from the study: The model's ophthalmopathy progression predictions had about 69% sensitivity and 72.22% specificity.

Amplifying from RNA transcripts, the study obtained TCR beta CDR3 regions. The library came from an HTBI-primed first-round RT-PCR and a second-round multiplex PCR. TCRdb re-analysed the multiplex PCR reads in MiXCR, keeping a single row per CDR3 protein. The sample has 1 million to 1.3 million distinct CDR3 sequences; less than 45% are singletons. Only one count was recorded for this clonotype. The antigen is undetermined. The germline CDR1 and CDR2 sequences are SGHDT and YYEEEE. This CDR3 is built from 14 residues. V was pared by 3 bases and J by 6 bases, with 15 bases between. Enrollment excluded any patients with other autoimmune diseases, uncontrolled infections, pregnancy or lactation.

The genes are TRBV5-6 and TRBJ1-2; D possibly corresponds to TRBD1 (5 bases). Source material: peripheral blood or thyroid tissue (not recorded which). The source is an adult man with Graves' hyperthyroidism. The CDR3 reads CASSSSPGLDGYTF. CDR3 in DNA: TGTGCCAGCAGCTCGAGTCCAGGGTTGGATGGCTACACCTTC.